This T cell receptor beta chain appears in the sequencing data of a study of blood T cell repertoires in COVID-19. Study as a whole: Donors in the United States, Italy and Spain gave samples during acute or convalescent COVID-19. Sources were T cells, B-cell-depleted T cells, or PBMCs; the material itself was cDNA or gDNA.

Generated by immunoSEQ multiplex PCR, the TCRdb table keeps only in-frame clones and is missing some. There are about 380,000 clones in the sample; more than 75% occur only once, and 0.9% to 1.5% lies in the top ten. V lost 1 base to trimming and J lost 6 bases; unmatched junction nucleotides: 1. Germline V gene data show CDR1 as SEHNR and CDR2 as FQNEAQ (reference sequence). The CDR3 contains 14 residues. The chain has TRBV7-9 and TRBJ2-7, with 12 nucleotides matching TRBD2. The sequenced sample was PBMCs or T cells enriched from blood (not recorded which). The origin of this receptor is a woman aged 18-29 years who had recovered from COVID-19. The CDR3 loop is CASSLELAGGEQYF. The CDR3, as DNA: TGTGCCAGCAGCTTAGAACTAGCGGGGGGCGAGCAGTACTTC.